These 5 T cell receptor beta chains originate from one sample sequenced in a study of cytomegalovirus exposure and HLA in healthy donors. Primers: 60 Vbeta forward and 13 Jbeta reverse. Sequencing was performed with immunoSEQ multiplex PCR; in TCRdb, only in-frame clones are kept and a portion is missing. The sample records under 200,000 clones, around 85% being singletons. Material: PBMCs. All receptors come from a man aged 18 to 29 in good health and CMV-seropositive.

This clone was seen just once. The rearrangement uses TRBV7-8 and TRBJ1-1; D is possibly TRBD1 (6 bases). CDR1 and CDR2 (germline): SGHVS, FQNEAQ. Trimming took 5 bases from V and 7 from J, leaving 20 bases between them. This CDR3 is built from 15 residues. This CDR3 is CASSVRGGAPGEAFF. The CDR3 DNA follows: TGTGCCAGCAGCGTCCGTGGGGGGGCGCCAGGTGAAGCTTTCTTT. Supplemented by reference TRBV7-8 and TRBJ1-1, the full variable domain reads GAGVSQSPRYKVAKRGQDVALRCDPISGHVSLFWYQQALGQGPEFLTYFQNEAQLDKSGLPSDRFFAERPEGSVSTLKIQRTQQEDSAVYLCASSVRGGAPGEAFFGQGTRLTVV.

This chain uses TRBV4-1 with TRBJ2-3, with TRBD2 as a possible D gene (5 bases). The V and J ends lost 0 bases and 3 bases respectively, with 13 bases between them. Germline V gene sequence: CDR1 MGHRA, CDR2 YSYEKL. There are 16 residues in the CDR3. The DNA for the CDR3 is TGCGCCAGCAGCCAAGATAATTATCCGGGAACAGATACGCAGTATTTT. It specifies CASSQDNYPGTDTQYF.

This clone came up a few times. J is TRBJ1-4 and V is TRBV21-1. TRBV21-1 corresponds to a pseudogene. The CDR3 length is 17 residues. Here the CDR3 DNA reads TGTGCCAGTCGGGGTGTGGTCAAGTGGGCAACTAATGAAAAACTGTTTTTT. The encoded protein is CASRGVVKWATNEKLFF.

This chain links TRBV18 with TRBJ2-5, with D hard to call. This CDR3 is 14 amino acids long. Trimming shortened V by 1 base and J by 5 bases, and 11 bases separated the two germline ends. Germline V gene data show CDR1 as KGHSH and CDR2 as LQKENI. CDR3 protein: CASSPQPRGETQYF. The DNA for the CDR3 is TGTGCCAGCTCACCACAACCCCGCGGTGAGACCCAGTACTTC.

The rearrangement uses TRBV6-1 and TRBJ1-2, with D perhaps TRBD1 (6 bases). Trimming removed 6 bases from V and 6 bases from J, with 17 bases in between. Germline V gene lookup returns CDR1 MNHNS and CDR2 SASEGT. The CDR3 has 14 amino acids. The CDR3 here is CASRPFGQQNGYTF. Written as DNA, the CDR3 is TGTGCCAGCAGACCCTTCGGACAGCAAAATGGCTACACCTTC.